This T cell receptor (beta chain) was retrieved from a study of cytomegalovirus exposure and HLA in healthy donors (dated by TCRdb to about 2017). With respect to the entire study: An earlier analysis of approximately 640 of the donors reported about 250 Gb of sequence data and approximately 110 million unique TCR beta sequences from 190 million or so T cells. On average, roughly 240,000 unique TCR beta nucleotide sequences were sequenced per donor among 300 to 500 genotyped donors of the cohort, with roughly 20% of those sequences being non-productive. Besides the first cohort of some 670 subjects, a separate validation cohort made up of roughly 120 different subjects was used. Both class I and class II loci were covered by HLA typing, at four-digit resolution. The T cell repertoires of under 700 subjects were profiled by immunosequencing and related to cytomegalovirus serostatus. An early release that covered about 640 HLA-typed donors contained 250 to 350 gigabases of sequencing data and around 80 million unique TCR sequences. To predict cytomegalovirus infection status, the study combined high-throughput TCR immunosequencing, statistical association of individual TCRs with disease status, and machine learning. To study patterns of TCR occurrence, a later analysis re-analyzed previously published TCR beta repertoires from around 670 donors and added high-resolution HLA genotyping. Alongside the repertoire data, information on donor age, sex, ethnicity and CMV serostatus was compiled. The study aimed to test whether signatures of past pathogen exposure could be identified by cataloging public T cell receptors. Every repertoire in the discovery cohort had been generated on one and the same sequencing platform. An earlier analysis of fewer than 700 of the donors applied high-throughput TCR beta sequencing to assess whether each TCR beta V gene segment acted as functional or pseudogenic. The genetic ancestry cluster associated with self-reported Caucasian donors included roughly 84% of the 300 to 400 genotyped donors. Rather than using new phenotypic data, the later analysis identified candidate immune exposures from TCR beta sequences and from how often those sequences occurred across donors. Five DR-DQ haplotypes were handled as single units for association and clustering because linkage in the cohort was strong. A later genetic analysis took genome-wide SNP genotypes for about 65% of the 666 donors and used that subset as a discovery cohort. Typing coverage differed by locus: A, B, C, DRB1 and DQB1 were typed in roughly 620-630 donors, DQA1 in roughly 510, DPA1 in 600 to 610, and DPB1 in just under 480. What the authors observed across the whole study: Assigning TCR associations to individual alleles was difficult when HLA alleles, especially DR and DQ, strongly co-occurred. The earlier analysis of 587 of the donors excluded about 16 rarely observed V segments, including chromosome 9 orphons, because counts were too low. For the cohort, immune exposure information was limited to CMV serostatus. A later analysis found that most CMV-associated TCR beta chains appeared HLA-restricted, with HLA associations seemingly driven largely by CMV exposure. The classifier was reported to diagnose cytomegalovirus status with high specificity and sensitivity in both the original and validation cohorts. The study listed 150 to 200 TCR beta chains as associated with cytomegalovirus. Compared with equally common non-associated chains, HLA-associated TCR beta chains in a later analysis were more clonally expanded and had lower generation probabilities. Specific HLA alleles were associated with 15,000 to 20,000 TCR beta sequences at a false discovery rate of 0.05 in a later analysis. A further reported finding was that TCR beta sequences accurately predicted the HLA-A and HLA-B alleles for most subjects in the first cohort. An association between a missense DCLRE1C variant and V-gene and J-gene trimming of TCR beta chains was found in a later genetic analysis and replicated in an independent cohort. Compared with the roughly 670-donor mean, donors in an Asian-associated ancestry cluster had fewer N-insertions in productive TCRs, according to a later genetic analysis. Some IMGT-functional V segments, including TRBV6-2 and TRBV6-3, could not be distinguished by the 87-base-pair reads and were therefore excluded. A later analysis reported that several top co-occurrence clusters appeared linked to parvovirus B19, influenza, CMV and Epstein-Barr virus. Correlated functional status among segregating V segments might be attributable to linkage disequilibrium, but an unknown experimental factor could not be ruled out. Because HLA typing was missing for some donors at each locus, association tests included only the typed subset. In a later analysis, the rate of TCR association differed among HLA loci, with DRB1 alleles having the most associated TCRs and HLA-C alleles having the fewest. Three of the identified cytomegalovirus-associated TCR beta chains were confirmed in vitro to be specific for cytomegalovirus antigens. While some public TCRs were present in many individuals, most TCR sequences turned up only very rarely across donors. A cluster of highly shared sequence variants was judged likely to represent a technical artifact of the sequencing pipeline. The presence/absence analyses assumed that sequencing depth was roughly uniform across donors, and that assumption may not be true. In this cohort, only TCR beta chains were sequenced, and detectable features were limited by the absence of alpha or paired-chain data. In an earlier analysis of several hundred of the donors, most TCR beta V segments were observed in productive rearrangements about 87% or about 30% of the time, broadly matching IMGT annotations. It was suggested by the authors that the approach could potentially be generalized to other disease states and immunological phenotypes.

As to this clone: This clone's antigen is unknown. No base qualities exist here, and no much larger clone lies one base off it.

The cohort consisted of 666 healthy bone marrow donors. At the time of sampling, all cohort members were nominally healthy, though unrecorded immune exposures were likely present. The donor tested CMV seropositive and was one of the 289 seropositive cohort members. Each donor provided a peripheral blood sample, and peripheral blood mononuclear cells were used for TCR beta sequencing. The Qiagen DNeasy Blood Extraction Kit was used to extract genomic DNA from the blood cell samples. The germline V gene supplies CDR1 SNHLY and CDR2 FYNNEI. Inclusive of the bounding cysteine and phenylalanine, the CDR3 is 15 residues long. Only CDR3 DNA remains: 45 bases, in frame from the first base. Trimming removed 3 bases from V and 0 bases from J, leaving 12 bases between the germline ends. Library generation was performed with the immunoSEQ multiplex PCR assay. For the multiplex PCR, a mixture combining 60 forward primers for TCR Vbeta segments and 13 reverse primers for TCR Jbeta segments was used. Amplification of the CDR3 region of rearranged TCR beta genes was performed with a multiplex PCR assay on genomic DNA. On the Illumina HiSeq System, the amplified TCR beta libraries were sequenced as 87-base-pair reads. As for the authors' bioinformatics: A later analysis tallied 75 million to 85 million unique TCR beta chains across the 700 or so repertoires, and approximately 9.9 million of those chains were shared by two or more donors. A nearest-neighbor algorithm error-corrected the raw reads and collapsed the reads into unique sequences, merging closely related sequences to remove PCR and sequencing errors. To assign V, D and J gene segments, CDR3 sequences were aligned to IMGT reference sequences. Each retained sequence needed at least a six-nucleotide match to both a V gene segment and a J gene segment. A rearrangement was called productive if the CDR3 had no stop codons and remained in frame with V and J, and every other rearrangement was called non-productive. CDR3 was defined by IMGT convention, running from the second conserved V-encoded cysteine to the conserved J-encoded phenylalanine. The earlier analysis of about 570 of the donors excluded any sequence lacking an unambiguous match to a single V gene segment. An earlier analysis of over 450 of the donors classified V segments as functional when productive rearrangements were above 56.7% and as segregating when the standard deviation between donors was above 5%. A statistical classification framework was built to diagnose cytomegalovirus status from the catalog of TCR beta chain sequences. V and J gene assignment, in a later analysis, came from comparing TCR nucleotide sequences with IMGT/GENE-DB human TR gene sequences. The TCRdist pipeline was used in a later analysis to assign CDR3 sequences and most-parsimonious VDJ recombination scenarios. In a later analysis, each TCR beta chain was defined by its CDR3 amino acid sequence together with its V-gene family, and reads without a unique V-gene family were excluded. As a way to deal with suspected cross-contamination and a sequencing artifact, a later analysis dropped over 550 nucleotide sequences that were highly shared and had low generation probability. A later analysis calculated a clonal expansion index for each public chain from normalized within-repertoire ranks of inferred template counts. In a later analysis, generation probabilities were computed with a VDJ recombination model fitted to out-of-frame rearrangements, and the resulting probabilities were checked against IGoR. Hypergeometric tests were used in a later analysis to score TCR-TCR, TCR-HLA and TCR-CMV co-occurrence, with a repertoire-size bias correction applied to the TCR pairs. In a later analysis, false discovery rates were estimated by permuting HLA or CMV assignments 20 times. In a later analysis, co-occurring TCRs were grouped using DBSCAN, with TCRdist sequence similarity added in when clustering inside HLA-allele-positive subsets. For co-occurrence clustering, repertoires with fewer than 30,000 or more than 120,000 public chains were excluded, along with 5 or 6 repertoires with anomalous nucleotide sharing. Not all clones reach the TCRdb copy of this immuneACCESS table, which keeps in-frame sequences only. Checked studies attribute under half of the gap to unresolved V genes and leave the rest unexplained. V and J calls and clone size are copied from that table; D and trimming were computed from the DNA. Within this sample are tens of thousands of clones, with more than 70% of them counted one time only. About 12% of the sample is taken by the ten largest.

Sequencing input: PBMCs. Recombination joined TRBV2 with TRBJ2-7; the D gene lacks a confident call. This receptor was identified in a woman between 35 and 50 years old in good health and CMV-seropositive. The CDR3 protein sequence reads: CASSDMTLTSYEQYF. The DNA reads TGTGCCAGCAGTGATATGACTCTGACCTCCTACGAGCAGTACTTC.